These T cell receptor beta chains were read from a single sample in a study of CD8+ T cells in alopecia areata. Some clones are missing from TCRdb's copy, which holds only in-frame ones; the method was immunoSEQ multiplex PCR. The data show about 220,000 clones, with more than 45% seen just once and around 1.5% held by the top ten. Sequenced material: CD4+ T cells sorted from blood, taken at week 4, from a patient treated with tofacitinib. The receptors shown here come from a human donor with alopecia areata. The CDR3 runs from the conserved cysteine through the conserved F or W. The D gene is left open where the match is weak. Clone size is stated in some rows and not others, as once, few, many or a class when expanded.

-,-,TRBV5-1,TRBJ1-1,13,TGCGCCAGCAGCTTGACGGGGAACACTGAAGCTTTCTTT,CASSLTGNTEAFF
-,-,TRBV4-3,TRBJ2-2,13,TGCGCCAGCAGCCAAGGATGGCGCGGGGAGCTGTTTTTT,CASSQGWRGELFF
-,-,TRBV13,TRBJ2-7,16,TGTGCCAGCAGCTTATGGGGCCGGCGGCAGACCTACGAGCAGTACTTC,CASSLWGRRQTYEQYF
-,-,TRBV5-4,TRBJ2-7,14,TGTGCCAGCAGCAAGTACACAAACTCCTACGAGCAGTACTTC,CASSKYTNSYEQYF
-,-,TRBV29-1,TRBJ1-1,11,TGCAGCGCCAGGACGGCATATGAAGCTTTCTTT,CSARTAYEAFF
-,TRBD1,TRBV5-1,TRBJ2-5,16,TGCGCCAGCAGCCTGAACGCTCTACAGGGGAAAGAGACCCAGTACTTC,CASSLNALQGKETQYF
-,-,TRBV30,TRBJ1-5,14,TGTGCCTGGAGTCACGGGGGTAGCAATCAGCCCCAGCATTTT,CAWSHGGSNQPQHF
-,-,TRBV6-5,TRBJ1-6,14,TGTGCCAGCAGTTACGGCGCGAGGACCTCACCCCTCCACTTT,CASSYGARTSPLHF
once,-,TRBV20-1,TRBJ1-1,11,TGCAGTGCTGAGGAGAACACTGAAGCTTTCTTT,CSAEENTEAFF
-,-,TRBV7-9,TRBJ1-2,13,TGTGCCAGCAGCTTAGGGACGCCAGATGGCTACACCTTC,CASSLGTPDGYTF
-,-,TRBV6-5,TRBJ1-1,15,TGTGCCAGCAGACGACCCCGCGGACAGTACCCTGAAGCTTTCTTT,CASRRPRGQYPEAFF
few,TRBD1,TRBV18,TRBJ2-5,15,TGTGCCAGCTCACCACCCACAGGGGCGCAGGAGACCCAGTACTTC,CASSPPTGAQETQYF
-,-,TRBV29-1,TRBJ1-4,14,TGCAGCGTTGACGGGACCTCCCCCCCTGGAAAACTGTTTTTT,CSVDGTSPPGKLFF
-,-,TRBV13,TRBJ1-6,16,TGTGCCAGCAGCTCCCTGAGGTTAGGACGCAATTCACCCCTCCACTTT,CASSSLRLGRNSPLHF
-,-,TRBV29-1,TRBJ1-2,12,TGCAGCGTTGATAACGGGGCGCGTGGCCACACCTTC,CSVDNGARGHTF
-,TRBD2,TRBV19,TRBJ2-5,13,TGTGCCAGTGCCTGGAGGGAGGGAGAGACCCAGTACTTC,CASAWREGETQYF
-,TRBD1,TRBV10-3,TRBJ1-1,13,TGTGCCACCGCAGAACAGGGGCTGGATGAAGCTTTCTTT,CATAEQGLDEAFF
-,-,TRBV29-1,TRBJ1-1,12,TGCAGCGTTGAAAGGGGGAACACTGAAGCTTTCTTT,CSVERGNTEAFF
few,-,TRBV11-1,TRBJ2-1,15,TGTGCCAGCCTCGGGCCAGGGGAAGCCTACAATGAGCAGTTCTTC,CASLGPGEAYNEQFF
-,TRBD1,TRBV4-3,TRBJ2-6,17,TGCGCCAGCAGCCTCAATCCCGGGACAGCTGGGGCCAACGTCCTGACTTTC,CASSLNPGTAGANVLTF
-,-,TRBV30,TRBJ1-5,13,TGTGCCTGGAGGGGGACAAACAATCAGCCCCAGCATTTT,CAWRGTNNQPQHF
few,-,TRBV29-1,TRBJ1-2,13,TGCAGCGTTGATTCGGAGGGGAACTATGGCTACACCTTC,CSVDSEGNYGYTF
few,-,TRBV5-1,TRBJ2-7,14,TGCGCCAGCAGCTTGGGACAGGCCTTTGGGGAGCAGTACTTC,CASSLGQAFGEQYF
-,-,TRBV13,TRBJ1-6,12,TGTGCCAGCAGTATTGTTAATTCACCCCTCCACTTT,CASSIVNSPLHF
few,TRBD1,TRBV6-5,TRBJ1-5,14,TGTGCCAGCAGAACAGGGGGCGTCAATCAGCCCCAGCATTTT,CASRTGGVNQPQHF
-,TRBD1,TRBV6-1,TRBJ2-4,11,TGTGCCACTCAAGGGGGCTTCATTCAGTACTTC,CATQGGFIQYF
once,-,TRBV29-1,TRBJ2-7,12,TGCAGCGTTTCTCTCGATACCTACGAGCAGTACTTC,CSVSLDTYEQYF
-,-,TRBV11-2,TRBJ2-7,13,TGTGCCAGCAGCCCCCGGCGGGACCACGAGCAGTACTTC,CASSPRRDHEQYF
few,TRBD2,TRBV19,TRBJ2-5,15,TGTGCCAGTACCCCAAAGGGACTACCTCAAGAGACCCAGTACTTC,CASTPKGLPQETQYF
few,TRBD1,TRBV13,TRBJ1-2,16,TGTGCCAGCAGCCTCAGGGGACAGGGCCGTCTCTATGGCTACACCTTC,CASSLRGQGRLYGYTF
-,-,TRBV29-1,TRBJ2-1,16,TGCAGCGTTGACGAACCAACCAGGGGCCTGGTTGGAGAGCAGTTCTTC,CSVDEPTRGLVGEQFF